These T cell receptor beta chains were read from a single sample in a study of cytomegalovirus exposure and HLA in healthy donors. This table comes from immunoSEQ multiplex PCR, and its TCRdb copy is limited to in-frame clones, with some not included. The sample contains 160,000 or so clones, around 80% of which appear only once. Sequencing used PBMCs. These receptors were taken from a male donor in good health and CMV-seronegative. The CDR3 runs from the conserved cysteine through the conserved F or W. D genes are given only for firm matches. Not all rows give a size; the values are once, few, many and, for expanded clones, a class.

TRBD2	TRBV19	TRBJ2-1	.	CASTLGLAGVNEQFF	TGTGCCAGTACCCTCGGGCTAGCGGGGGTCAATGAGCAGTTCTTC
TRBD2	TRBV7-9	TRBJ2-3	.	CASGLAGTDTQYF	TGTGCCAGCGGGCTAGCGGGAACAGATACGCAGTATTTT
.	TRBV29-1	TRBJ2-7	few	CSVNRDSYEQYF	TGCAGCGTGAACAGGGACTCCTACGAGCAGTACTTC
TRBD1	TRBV29-1	TRBJ1-2	few	CSVEMGTGYGYTF	TGCAGCGTTGAAATGGGGACAGGCTATGGCTACACCTTC
.	TRBV7-2	TRBJ1-5	.	CASSLPGSNQPQHF	TGTGCCAGCAGCTTACCAGGGAGCAATCAGCCCCAGCATTTT
.	TRBV7-6	TRBJ2-2	.	CASRQSGPTNTGELFF	TGTGCCAGCAGACAAAGCGGGCCTACGAACACCGGGGAGCTGTTTTTT
TRBD1	TRBV7-2	TRBJ2-1	.	CASSLTVTGQGAGEQFF	TGTGCCAGCAGCTTAACTGTGACTGGACAGGGGGCCGGTGAGCAGTTCTTC
TRBD2	TRBV5-4	TRBJ2-1	.	CASSLSWLAGASGQFF	TGTGCCAGCAGCTTGAGTTGGTTAGCGGGAGCTAGCGGGCAGTTCTTC
TRBD2	TRBV28	TRBJ2-7	.	CVSSGTRYEQYF	TGTGTTAGTAGCGGGACACGGTACGAGCAGTACTTC
.	TRBV6-6	TRBJ1-6	.	CASSYSSGQNNSPLHF	TGTGCCAGCAGTTACTCCAGCGGGCAGAATAATTCACCCCTCCACTTT
.	TRBV4-1	TRBJ1-5	.	CASSQEYRLHQPQHF	TGCGCCAGCAGCCAAGAATATCGTCTCCATCAGCCCCAGCATTTT
.	TRBV19	TRBJ2-4	.	CASSELAGAKNIQYF	TGTGCCAGTAGTGAATTGGCGGGAGCCAAAAACATTCAGTACTTC
.	TRBV5-6	TRBJ1-5	once	CASSLTAGMGSNQPQHF	TGTGCCAGCAGCCTGACGGCAGGGATGGGGAGCAATCAGCCCCAGCATTTT
TRBD2	TRBV7-9	TRBJ2-5	once	CASSSLAGEETQYF	TGTGCCAGCAGCTCACTAGCGGGAGAAGAGACCCAGTACTTC
.	TRBV14	TRBJ1-1	.	CASSLGGVNTEAFF	TGTGCCAGCAGCCTCGGAGGGGTGAACACTGAAGCTTTCTTT
TRBD1	TRBV27	TRBJ1-5	few	CASSIRTGGDQPQHF	TGTGCCAGCAGTATTAGGACAGGGGGGGATCAGCCCCAGCATTTT
TRBD2	TRBV11-2	TRBJ2-1	.	CASSQQTSGRYNEQFF	TGTGCCAGCAGCCAACAGACTAGCGGGAGATACAATGAGCAGTTCTTC
.	TRBV28	TRBJ2-7	.	CASRGSGLGGYEQYF	TGTGCCAGCAGAGGATCAGGGTTAGGGGGCTACGAGCAGTACTTC
TRBD1	TRBV4-1	TRBJ1-2	once	CASSQDRGTGGSKGYTF	TGCGCCAGCAGCCAAGATCGCGGGACAGGGGGGAGCAAGGGCTACACCTTC
TRBD1	TRBV6-6	TRBJ1-3	.	CASSSTGGSGNTIYF	TGTGCCAGCAGTTCCACAGGGGGCTCTGGAAACACCATATATTTT
.	TRBV9	TRBJ1-2	.	CASSVGTGGYTF	TGTGCCAGCAGCGTAGGTACAGGCGGCTACACCTTC
.	TRBV5-1	TRBJ2-7	.	CASSGAAYHEQYF	TGCGCCAGCAGCGGGGCGGCATACCACGAGCAGTACTTC